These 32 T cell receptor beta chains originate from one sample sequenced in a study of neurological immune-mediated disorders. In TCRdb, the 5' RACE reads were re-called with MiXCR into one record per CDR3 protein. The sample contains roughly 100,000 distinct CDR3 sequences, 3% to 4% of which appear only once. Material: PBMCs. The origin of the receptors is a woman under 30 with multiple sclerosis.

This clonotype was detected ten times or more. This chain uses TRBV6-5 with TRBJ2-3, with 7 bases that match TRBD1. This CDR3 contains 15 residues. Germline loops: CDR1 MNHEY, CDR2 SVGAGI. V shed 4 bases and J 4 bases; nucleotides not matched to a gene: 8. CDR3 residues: CASSFSYRGSDTQYF. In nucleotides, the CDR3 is TGTGCCAGCAGTTTCTCCTACAGGGGTTCAGATACGCAGTATTTT.

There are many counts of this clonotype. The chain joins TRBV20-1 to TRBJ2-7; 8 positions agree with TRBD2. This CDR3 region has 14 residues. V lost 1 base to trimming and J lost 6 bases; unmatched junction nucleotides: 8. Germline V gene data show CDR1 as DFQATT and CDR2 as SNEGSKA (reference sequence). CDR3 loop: CSARVGTSLREQYF. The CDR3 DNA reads TGCAGTGCTAGAGTGGGGACTAGTTTACGCGAGCAGTACTTC.

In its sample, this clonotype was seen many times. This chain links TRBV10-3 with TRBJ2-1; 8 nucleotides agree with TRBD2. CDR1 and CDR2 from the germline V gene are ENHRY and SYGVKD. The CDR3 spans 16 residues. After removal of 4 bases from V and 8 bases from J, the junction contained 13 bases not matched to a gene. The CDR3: CAISAATSGRGDEQFF. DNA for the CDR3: TGTGCCATCAGTGCTGCAACTAGCGGAAGGGGGGATGAGCAGTTCTTC.

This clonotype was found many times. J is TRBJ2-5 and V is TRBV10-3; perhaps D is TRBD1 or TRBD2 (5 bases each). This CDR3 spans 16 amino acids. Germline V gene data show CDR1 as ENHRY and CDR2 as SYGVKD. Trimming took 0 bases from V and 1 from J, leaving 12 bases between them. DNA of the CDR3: TGTGCCATCAGTGAGTCAGGGGACCCCCTCCAAGAGACCCAGTACTTC. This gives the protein CAISESGDPLQETQYF.

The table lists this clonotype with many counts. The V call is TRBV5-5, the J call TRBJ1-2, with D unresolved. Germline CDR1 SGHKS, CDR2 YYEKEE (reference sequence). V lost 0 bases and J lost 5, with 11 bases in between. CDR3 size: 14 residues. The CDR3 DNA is TGTGCCAGCAGCTTGGAACCGGATTGGTATGGCTACACCTTC. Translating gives CASSLEPDWYGYTF. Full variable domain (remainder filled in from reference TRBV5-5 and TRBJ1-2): DAGVTQSPTHLIKTRGQQVTLRCSPISGHKSVSWYQQVLGQGPQFIFQYYEKEERGRGNFPDRFSARQFPNYSSELNVNALLLGDSALYLCASSLEPDWYGYTFGSGTRLTVV.

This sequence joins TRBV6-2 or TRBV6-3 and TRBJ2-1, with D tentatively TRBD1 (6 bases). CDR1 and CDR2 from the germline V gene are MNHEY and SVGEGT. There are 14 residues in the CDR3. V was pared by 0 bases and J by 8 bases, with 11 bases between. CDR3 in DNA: TGTGCCAGCAGTTACTCAGCCGAGGGGGATGAGCAGTTCTTC. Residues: CASSYSAEGDEQFF.

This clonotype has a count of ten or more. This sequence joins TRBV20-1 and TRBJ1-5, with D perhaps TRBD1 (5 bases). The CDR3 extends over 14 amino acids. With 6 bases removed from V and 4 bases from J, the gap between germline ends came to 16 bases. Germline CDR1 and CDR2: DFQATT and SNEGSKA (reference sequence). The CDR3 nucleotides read TGCAGTGCCCGCCTGGGACCGATTAATCAGCCCCAGCATTTT. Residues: CSARLGPINQPQHF.

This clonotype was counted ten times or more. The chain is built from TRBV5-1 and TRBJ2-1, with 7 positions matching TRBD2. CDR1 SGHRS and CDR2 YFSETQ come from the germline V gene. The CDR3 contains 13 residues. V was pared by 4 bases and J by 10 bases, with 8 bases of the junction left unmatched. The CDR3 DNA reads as TGCGCCAGCAGCAGTGGGACTAATGCCGAGCAGTTCTTC. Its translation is CASSSGTNAEQFF.

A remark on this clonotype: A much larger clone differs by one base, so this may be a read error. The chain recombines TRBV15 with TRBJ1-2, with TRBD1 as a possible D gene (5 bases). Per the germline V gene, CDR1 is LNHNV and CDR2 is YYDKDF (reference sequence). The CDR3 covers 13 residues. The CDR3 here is CANSRDGNYGYTF. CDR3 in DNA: TGTGCCAACAGCAGGGACGGAAACTATGGCTACACCTTC.

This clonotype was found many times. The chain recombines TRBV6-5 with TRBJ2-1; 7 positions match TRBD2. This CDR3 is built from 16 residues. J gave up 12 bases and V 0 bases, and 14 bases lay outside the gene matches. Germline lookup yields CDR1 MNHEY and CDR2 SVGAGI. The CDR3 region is CASSYSGGSITMRQFF. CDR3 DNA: TGTGCCAGCAGTTACTCGGGGGGGAGCATTACAATGAGGCAGTTCTTC.

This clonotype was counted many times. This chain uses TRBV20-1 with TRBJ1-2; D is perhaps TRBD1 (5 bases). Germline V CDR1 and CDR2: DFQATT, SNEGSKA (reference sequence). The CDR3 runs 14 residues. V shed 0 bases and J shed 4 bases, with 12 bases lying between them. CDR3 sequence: CSARDRQFIYGYTF. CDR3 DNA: TGCAGTGCTAGAGATCGACAGTTCATCTATGGCTACACCTTC.

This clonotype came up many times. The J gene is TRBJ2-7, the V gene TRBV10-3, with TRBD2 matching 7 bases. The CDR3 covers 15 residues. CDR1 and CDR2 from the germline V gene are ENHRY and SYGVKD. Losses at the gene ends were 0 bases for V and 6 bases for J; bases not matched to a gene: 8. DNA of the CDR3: TGTGCCATCAGTGAGTCCCCCATGGGAGGGATCGAGCAGTACTTC. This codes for CAISESPMGGIEQYF.

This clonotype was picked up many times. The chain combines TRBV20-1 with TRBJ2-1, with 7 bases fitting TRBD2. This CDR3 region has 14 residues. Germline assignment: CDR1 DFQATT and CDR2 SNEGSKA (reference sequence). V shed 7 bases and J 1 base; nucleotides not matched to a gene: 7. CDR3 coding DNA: TGCAGTGTCGATTCGGGGGGATCCTACAATGAGCAGTTCTTC. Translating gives CSVDSGGSYNEQFF.

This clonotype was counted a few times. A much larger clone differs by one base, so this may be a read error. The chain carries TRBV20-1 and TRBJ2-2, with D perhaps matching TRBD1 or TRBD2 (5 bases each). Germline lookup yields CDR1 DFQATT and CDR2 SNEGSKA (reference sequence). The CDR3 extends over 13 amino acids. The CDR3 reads CSSHHRNTGALFF. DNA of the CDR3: TGCAGTTCCCATCACAGGAACACCGGGGCGCTGTTTTTT.

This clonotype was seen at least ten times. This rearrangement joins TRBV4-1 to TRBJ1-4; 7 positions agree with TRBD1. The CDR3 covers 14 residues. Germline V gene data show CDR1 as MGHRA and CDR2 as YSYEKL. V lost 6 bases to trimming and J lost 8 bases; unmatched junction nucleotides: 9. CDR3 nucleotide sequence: TGCGCCAGCAGACAGGGGCTCTGGGGAGAAAAACTGTTTTTT. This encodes CASRQGLWGEKLFF.

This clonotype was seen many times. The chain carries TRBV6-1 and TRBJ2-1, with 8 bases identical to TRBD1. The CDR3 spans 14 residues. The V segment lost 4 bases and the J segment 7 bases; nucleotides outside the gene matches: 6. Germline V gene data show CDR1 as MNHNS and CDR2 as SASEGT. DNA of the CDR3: TGTGCCAGCAGTGTCCAGGACAGGGTAAATGAGCAGTTCTTC. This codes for CASSVQDRVNEQFF.

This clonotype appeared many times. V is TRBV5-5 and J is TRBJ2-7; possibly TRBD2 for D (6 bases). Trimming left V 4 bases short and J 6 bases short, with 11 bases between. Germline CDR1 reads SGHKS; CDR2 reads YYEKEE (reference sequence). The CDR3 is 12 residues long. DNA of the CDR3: TGTGCCAGCAGCCAGACTAGTAGCGAGCAGTACTTC. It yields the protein CASSQTSSEQYF.

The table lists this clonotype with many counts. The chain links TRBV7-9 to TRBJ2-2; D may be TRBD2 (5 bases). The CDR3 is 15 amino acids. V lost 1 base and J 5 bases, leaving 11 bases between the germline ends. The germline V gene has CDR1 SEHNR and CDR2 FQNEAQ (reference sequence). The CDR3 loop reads CASSLGGRGTGELFF. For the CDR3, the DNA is TGTGCCAGCAGCTTAGGTGGGAGAGGTACCGGGGAGCTGTTTTTT.

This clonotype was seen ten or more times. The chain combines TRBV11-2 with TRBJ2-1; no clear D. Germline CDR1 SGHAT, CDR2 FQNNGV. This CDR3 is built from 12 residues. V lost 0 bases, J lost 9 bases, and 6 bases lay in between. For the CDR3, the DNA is TGTGCCAGCAGCTTAGATAGGAGTGAGCAGTTCTTC. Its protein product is CASSLDRSEQFF.

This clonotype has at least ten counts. The CDR3 nucleotides are TGCAGTGCTAGAGATCTCGTACTAGCGGGAGGCCCAGCCTTCGATTCGCAGTTCTTC. Translation: CSARDLVLAGGPAFDSQFF. The gene calls are TRBV20-1 and TRBJ2-1; 12 bases match TRBD2. The germline V gene has CDR1 DFQATT and CDR2 SNEGSKA (reference sequence). This CDR3 spans 19 amino acids. The V and J ends lost 0 bases and 12 bases, in that order; junction bases with no gene match: 21.

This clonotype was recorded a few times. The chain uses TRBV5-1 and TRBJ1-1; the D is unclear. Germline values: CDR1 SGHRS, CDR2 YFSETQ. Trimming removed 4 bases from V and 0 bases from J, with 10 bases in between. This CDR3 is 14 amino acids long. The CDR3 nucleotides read TGCGCCAGCAGCAGGCAGCCGATGAACACTGAAGCTTTCTTT. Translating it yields CASSRQPMNTEAFF.

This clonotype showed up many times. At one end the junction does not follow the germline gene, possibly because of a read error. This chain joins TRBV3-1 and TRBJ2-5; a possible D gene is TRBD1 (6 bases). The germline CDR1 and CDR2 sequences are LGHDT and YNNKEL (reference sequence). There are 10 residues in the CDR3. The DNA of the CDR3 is TGTGCCAGCAGCCAAGAACCAGGGGCCTTC. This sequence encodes CASSQEPGAF.

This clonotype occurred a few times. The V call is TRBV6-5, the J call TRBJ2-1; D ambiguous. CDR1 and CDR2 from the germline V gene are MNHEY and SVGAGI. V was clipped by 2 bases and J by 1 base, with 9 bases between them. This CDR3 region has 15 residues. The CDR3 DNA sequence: TGTGCCAGCAGTTACAAGGTACTATCCTACAATGAGCAGTTCTTC. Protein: CASSYKVLSYNEQFF.

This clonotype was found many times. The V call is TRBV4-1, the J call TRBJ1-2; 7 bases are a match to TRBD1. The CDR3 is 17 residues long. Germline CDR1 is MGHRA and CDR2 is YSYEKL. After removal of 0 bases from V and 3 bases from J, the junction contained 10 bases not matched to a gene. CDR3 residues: CASSQEPPGGGDYGYTF. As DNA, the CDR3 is TGCGCCAGCAGCCAAGAACCCCCCGGAGGGGGCGACTATGGCTACACCTTC.

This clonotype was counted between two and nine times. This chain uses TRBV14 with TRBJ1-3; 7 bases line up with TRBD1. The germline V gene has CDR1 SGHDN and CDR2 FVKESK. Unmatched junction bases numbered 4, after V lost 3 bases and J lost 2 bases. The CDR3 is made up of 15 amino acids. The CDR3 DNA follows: TGTGCCAGCAGCCATATAGGGACAGCTGGAAACACCATATATTTT. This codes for CASSHIGTAGNTIYF.

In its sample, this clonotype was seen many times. As DNA, the CDR3 is TGCAGCGCACCGGGACAGGGCAACGAGCAGTACTTC. It is translated as CSAPGQGNEQYF. The gene calls are TRBV29-1 and TRBJ2-7; 9 nucleotides agree with TRBD1. V lost 7 bases to trimming and J lost 5 bases; unmatched junction nucleotides: 6. The CDR3 contains 12 residues. Germline V gives CDR1 SQVTM, CDR2 ANQGSEA.

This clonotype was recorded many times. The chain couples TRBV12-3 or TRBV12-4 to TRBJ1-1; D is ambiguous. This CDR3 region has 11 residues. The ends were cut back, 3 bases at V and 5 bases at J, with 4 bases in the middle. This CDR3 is CASSLGTEAFF. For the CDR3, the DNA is TGTGCCAGCAGTTTGGGAACTGAAGCTTTCTTT.

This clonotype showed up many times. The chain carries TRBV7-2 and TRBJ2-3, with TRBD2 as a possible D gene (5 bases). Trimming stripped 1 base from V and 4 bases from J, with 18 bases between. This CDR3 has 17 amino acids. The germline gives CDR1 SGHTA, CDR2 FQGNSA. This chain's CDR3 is CASSLGRTRSSADTQYF. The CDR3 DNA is TGTGCCAGCAGCTTAGGACGTACTAGGTCGTCCGCAGATACGCAGTATTTT.

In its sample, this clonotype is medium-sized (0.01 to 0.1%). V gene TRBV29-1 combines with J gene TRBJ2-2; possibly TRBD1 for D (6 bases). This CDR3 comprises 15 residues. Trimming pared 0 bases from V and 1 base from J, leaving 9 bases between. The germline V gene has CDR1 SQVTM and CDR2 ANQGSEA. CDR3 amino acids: CSVEEAGVNTGELFF. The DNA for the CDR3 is TGCAGCGTTGAAGAGGCAGGGGTGAACACCGGGGAGCTGTTTTTT.

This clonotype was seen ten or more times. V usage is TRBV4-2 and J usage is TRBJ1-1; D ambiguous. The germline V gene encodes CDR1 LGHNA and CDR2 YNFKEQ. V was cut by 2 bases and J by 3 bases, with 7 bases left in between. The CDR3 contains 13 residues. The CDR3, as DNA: TGTGCCAGCAGCCAACAAGGGTACACTGAAGCTTTCTTT. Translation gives CASSQQGYTEAFF.

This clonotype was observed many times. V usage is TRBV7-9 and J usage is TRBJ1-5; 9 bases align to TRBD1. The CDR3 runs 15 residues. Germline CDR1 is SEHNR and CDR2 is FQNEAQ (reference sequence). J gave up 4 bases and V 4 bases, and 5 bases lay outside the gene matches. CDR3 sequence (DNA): TGTGCCAGCAGCTCGGGACAGGGCGTTAATCAGCCCCAGCATTTT. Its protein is CASSSGQGVNQPQHF. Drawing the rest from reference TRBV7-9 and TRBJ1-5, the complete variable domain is DTGVSQNPRHKITKRGQNVTFRCDPISEHNRLYWYRQTLGQGPEFLTYFQNEAQLEKSRLLSDRFSAERPKGSFSTLEIQRTEQGDSAMYLCASSSGQGVNQPQHFGDGTRLSIL.

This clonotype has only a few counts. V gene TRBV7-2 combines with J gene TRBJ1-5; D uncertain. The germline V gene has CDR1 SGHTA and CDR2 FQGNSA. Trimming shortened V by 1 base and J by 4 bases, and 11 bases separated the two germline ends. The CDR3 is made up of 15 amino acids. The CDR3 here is CASSLGSQLNQPQHF. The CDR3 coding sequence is TGTGCCAGCAGCTTAGGTTCGCAGCTTAATCAGCCCCAGCATTTT.